These T cell receptor beta chains were read from a single sample in a study of beta chain features in type 1 diabetes. Profiled with immunoSEQ multiplex PCR; TCRdb holds only in-frame clones, not every one. This table has around 280,000 clones, about 8.5% appearing once. The sample taken for sequencing was central memory CD4+ T cells from blood. Receptor source: a woman under 30 in good health. Both conserved end residues are part of each CDR3. D genes are given only for firm matches. Clone size appears in some rows only: once, few, many, or a class for an expanded clone.

j_call: TRBJ1-2; d_call: .; v_call: TRBV7-9; clone_size: few; cdr3_nt: TGTGCCAGCAGCCCTCGGGCACGGAACCCCAACTATGGCTACACCTTC; cdr3_aa: CASSPRARNPNYGYTF
j_call: TRBJ1-4; d_call: .; v_call: TRBV2; clone_size: few; cdr3_nt: TGTGCCAGCAGGAAGACAGAAACGAATGAAAAACTGTTTTTT; cdr3_aa: CASRKTETNEKLFF
j_call: TRBJ2-2; d_call: TRBD1; v_call: TRBV4-3; clone_size: few; cdr3_nt: TGCGCCAGCAGCCAAGAAACAGGGGATACGACCGGGGAGCTGTTTTTT; cdr3_aa: CASSQETGDTTGELFF
j_call: TRBJ1-2; d_call: TRBD1; v_call: TRBV29-1; clone_size: few; cdr3_nt: TGCAGCGGGAAGGGAGGAACGGGACAGGGATTCAGCTACACCTTC; cdr3_aa: CSGKGGTGQGFSYTF
j_call: TRBJ2-3; d_call: TRBD2; v_call: TRBV7-2; clone_size: few; cdr3_nt: TGTGCCAGCAGCCGGACTAGCGTCTCGGCAGATACGCAGTATTTT; cdr3_aa: CASSRTSVSADTQYF
j_call: TRBJ1-2; d_call: .; v_call: TRBV18; clone_size: .; cdr3_nt: TGTGCCAGCTCCGGAAGCTATGGCTACACCTTC; cdr3_aa: CASSGSYGYTF
j_call: TRBJ1-2; d_call: .; v_call: TRBV9; clone_size: .; cdr3_nt: TGTGCCAGCAGCGTAGACCCAGGGGACGGCTACACCTTC; cdr3_aa: CASSVDPGDGYTF
j_call: TRBJ1-2; d_call: .; v_call: TRBV9; clone_size: .; cdr3_nt: TGTGCCAGCAGCGCTCAGGGGATTGGGTATGGCTACACCTTC; cdr3_aa: CASSAQGIGYGYTF
j_call: TRBJ2-3; d_call: .; v_call: TRBV4-1; clone_size: few; cdr3_nt: TGCGCCAGCAGCCCGTTCCAGAGTAGCGCTACGCAGTATTTT; cdr3_aa: CASSPFQSSATQYF
j_call: TRBJ2-3; d_call: .; v_call: TRBV19; clone_size: few; cdr3_nt: TGTGCCAGTAGTTTCCTCGGGACAACAGATACGCAGTATTTT; cdr3_aa: CASSFLGTTDTQYF
j_call: TRBJ2-3; d_call: .; v_call: TRBV18; clone_size: many; cdr3_nt: TGTGCCAGCTCACCGGGCGCGGATTCCACAGATACGCAGTATTTT; cdr3_aa: CASSPGADSTDTQYF
j_call: TRBJ2-1; d_call: .; v_call: TRBV7-3; clone_size: few; cdr3_nt: TGTGCCAGCAGCTTGGGGTTCGAGCAGTTCTTC; cdr3_aa: CASSLGFEQFF
j_call: TRBJ2-1; d_call: .; v_call: TRBV27; clone_size: many; cdr3_nt: TGTGCCAGCGCCCCCCTTAGGGGGACCGTTGAGCAGTTCTTC; cdr3_aa: CASAPLRGTVEQFF
j_call: TRBJ2-1; d_call: .; v_call: TRBV9; clone_size: once; cdr3_nt: TGTGCCAGCAGCATAGGGTCGGAGACCCAATACAATGAGCAGTTCTTC; cdr3_aa: CASSIGSETQYNEQFF
j_call: TRBJ1-1; d_call: .; v_call: TRBV29-1; clone_size: .; cdr3_nt: TGCAGCGTTGACCAGGCCGCCGGAACTGAAGCTTTCTTT; cdr3_aa: CSVDQAAGTEAFF
j_call: TRBJ2-7; d_call: .; v_call: TRBV11-3; clone_size: few; cdr3_nt: TGTGCCAGCAGCAGCCGGACGGAGATCTCCTACGAGCAGTACTTC; cdr3_aa: CASSSRTEISYEQYF
j_call: TRBJ1-1; d_call: TRBD1; v_call: TRBV18; clone_size: .; cdr3_nt: TGTGCCAGCTCAAAAGCCGGGACAGGGGCTAGTGGCACTGAAGCTTTCTTT; cdr3_aa: CASSKAGTGASGTEAFF
j_call: TRBJ2-1; d_call: TRBD2; v_call: TRBV7-6; clone_size: .; cdr3_nt: TGTGCCAGCAGCCCAAGTAGCGGGAGAGCTGCCGAGCAGTTCTTC; cdr3_aa: CASSPSSGRAAEQFF
j_call: TRBJ1-2; d_call: .; v_call: TRBV6-1; clone_size: .; cdr3_nt: TGTGCCAGCAGTGAAAAGACAGGCTGGTCCTATGGCTACACCTTC; cdr3_aa: CASSEKTGWSYGYTF
j_call: TRBJ2-3; d_call: TRBD2; v_call: TRBV2; clone_size: many; cdr3_nt: TGTGCCAGCTGGCAGGCTAGCGGGAGAGCAGATACGCAGTATTTT; cdr3_aa: CASWQASGRADTQYF
j_call: TRBJ2-1; d_call: TRBD2; v_call: TRBV5-6; clone_size: few; cdr3_nt: TGTGCCAGCAGCTCAACAACTTCACCGGGACTAGCGGGCAATGAGCAGTTCTTC; cdr3_aa: CASSSTTSPGLAGNEQFF
j_call: TRBJ2-3; d_call: TRBD2; v_call: TRBV4-2; clone_size: many; cdr3_nt: TGTGCCAGCAGCCGAGCCCTGGCTAGCGGGACCACAGATACGCAGTATTTT; cdr3_aa: CASSRALASGTTDTQYF
j_call: TRBJ2-5; d_call: TRBD1; v_call: TRBV5-4; clone_size: few; cdr3_nt: TGTGCCAGCAGCCGGGACAGGGGAAGTGAGACCCAGTACTTC; cdr3_aa: CASSRDRGSETQYF
j_call: TRBJ2-7; d_call: TRBD1; v_call: TRBV15; clone_size: .; cdr3_nt: TGTGCCACCCAAGGACAGGGCTACGAGCAGTACTTC; cdr3_aa: CATQGQGYEQYF
j_call: TRBJ2-1; d_call: .; v_call: TRBV2; clone_size: .; cdr3_nt: TGTGCCAGCACGGGGGCGAGCTCCTACAATGAGCAGTTCTTC; cdr3_aa: CASTGASSYNEQFF
j_call: TRBJ2-5; d_call: .; v_call: TRBV7-3; clone_size: few; cdr3_nt: TGTGCCAGCAGCTTATCCGTAGTGGGAGAGACCCAGTACTTC; cdr3_aa: CASSLSVVGETQYF
j_call: TRBJ2-1; d_call: .; v_call: TRBV21-1; clone_size: few; cdr3_nt: TGTGCCAGCAGCCTCGCGGGGTTCAGGGGTGGCCCCTACAATGAGCAGTTCTTC; cdr3_aa: CASSLAGFRGGPYNEQFF
j_call: TRBJ2-3; d_call: .; v_call: TRBV2; clone_size: .; cdr3_nt: TGTGCCAGCAACCCGCGGATGCGGACAGATACGCAGTATTTT; cdr3_aa: CASNPRMRTDTQYF
j_call: TRBJ2-5; d_call: TRBD2; v_call: TRBV4-2; clone_size: few; cdr3_nt: TGTGCCAGCAGCCAACAGGGAGGGCGGTCGACCCAGTACTTC; cdr3_aa: CASSQQGGRSTQYF